This paragraph covers one TCR beta chain sequence. What it binds is not known. One end of the junction is discordant with germline, which a read error may explain. This entry comes from a study of T cells in localized non-small cell lung cancer. Study-level points and caveats: Compared with tumor, uninvolved adjacent lung displayed greater T cell clonality, ranking highest overall.

CDR1 SGHRS and CDR2 YFSETQ come from the germline V gene. The CDR3 extends over 16 amino acids. Assay: immunoSEQ multiplex PCR; the TCRdb copy retains only in-frame clones and omits some. The sample holds 60,000 to 75,000 clones, approximately 84% seen once. The chain couples TRBV5-1 to TRBJ1-2; weak D call: TRBD1 (5 bases). The sample here was peripheral blood, taken before any cancer treatment. The clonotype comes from a female donor over 55 with stage I lung adenocarcinoma. The CDR3 region is CASSDEGRPSGYGHTF. DNA of the CDR3: TGCGCCAGCAGCGACGAGGGACGGCCTTCAGGCTATGGCCACACCTTC.